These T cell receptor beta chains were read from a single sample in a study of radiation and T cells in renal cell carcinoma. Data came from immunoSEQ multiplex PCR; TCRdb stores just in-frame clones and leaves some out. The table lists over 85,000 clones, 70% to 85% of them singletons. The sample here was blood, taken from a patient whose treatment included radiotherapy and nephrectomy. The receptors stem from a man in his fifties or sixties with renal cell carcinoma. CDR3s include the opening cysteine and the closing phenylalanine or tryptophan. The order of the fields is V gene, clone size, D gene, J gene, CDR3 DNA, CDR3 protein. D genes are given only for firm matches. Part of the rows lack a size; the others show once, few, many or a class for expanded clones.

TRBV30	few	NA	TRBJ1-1	TGTGCCTGGAGTATGGGAGGTGGGGCTTTCTTT	CAWSMGGGAFF
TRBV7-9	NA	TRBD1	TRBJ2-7	TGTGCCAGCAGCTACCTCCTGGACAGGGCCAACGAGCAGTACTTC	CASSYLLDRANEQYF
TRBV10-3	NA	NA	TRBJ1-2	TGTGCCATCAGTGAGTGGACAAGCCCGGGGTATGGCTACACCTTC	CAISEWTSPGYGYTF
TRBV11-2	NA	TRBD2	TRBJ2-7	TGTGCCAGCAGCTTCCGACTAGCGGGAGTCTACGAGCAGTACTTC	CASSFRLAGVYEQYF
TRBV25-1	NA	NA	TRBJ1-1	TGTGCCAGCAGTGAACTGGAGCGGGAAGCTTTCTTT	CASSELEREAFF
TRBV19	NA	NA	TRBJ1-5	TGTGCCAGCGGGGAGAGGCAGCCCCAGCATTTT	CASGERQPQHF
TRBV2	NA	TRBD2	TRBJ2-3	TGTGCCAGTACCGGGACTAGCACCGATACGCAGTATTTT	CASTGTSTDTQYF
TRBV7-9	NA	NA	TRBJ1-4	TGTGCCAGCAGCTTAACCAGTAACTCTAATGAAAAACTGTTTTTT	CASSLTSNSNEKLFF
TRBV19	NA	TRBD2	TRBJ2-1	TGTGCCAGTAGTCCCGGACTAGCGGGAGGGCTTGTGGAGCAGTTCTTC	CASSPGLAGGLVEQFF
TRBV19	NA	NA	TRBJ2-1	TGTGCCAGTAGTATCGGCGGGACAGAGCAGTTCTTC	CASSIGGTEQFF
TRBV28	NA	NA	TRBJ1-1	TGTGCCAGCAGTTTAGGTGGTTGGGGGAAAGCTTTCTTT	CASSLGGWGKAFF
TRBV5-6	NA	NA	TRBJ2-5	TGTGCCAGCAGCTTGACGGGGGTCCAAGAGACCCAGTACTTC	CASSLTGVQETQYF
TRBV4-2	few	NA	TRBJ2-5	TGTGCCAGCAGCCAAAGTTATCGGGATGAAGAGACCCAGTACTTC	CASSQSYRDEETQYF
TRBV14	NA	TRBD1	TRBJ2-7	TGTGCCAGCAGCCAAGTGAGGGGGACAGGATCCTACGAGCAGTACTTC	CASSQVRGTGSYEQYF
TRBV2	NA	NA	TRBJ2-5	TGTGCCACGCGGCGAGGTAGTACCGGAGAGACCCAGTACTTC	CATRRGSTGETQYF
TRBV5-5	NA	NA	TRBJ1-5	TGTGCCAGCAGCTGGGGGTCGGGGAATCAGCCCCAGCATTTT	CASSWGSGNQPQHF
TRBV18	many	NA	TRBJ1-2	TGTGCCAGCTCCCCTGACCGGGATTTCTATGGCTACACCTTC	CASSPDRDFYGYTF
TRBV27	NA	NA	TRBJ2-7	TGTGCCAGCAGTTTCGGCTACGAGCAGTACTTC	CASSFGYEQYF
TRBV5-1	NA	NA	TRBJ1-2	TGCGCCAGCAGCCCGGGGGGACAAAACTATGGCTACACCTTC	CASSPGGQNYGYTF
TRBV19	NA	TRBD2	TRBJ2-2	TGTGCCAGTAGTATTGGGAGGGCCATCGGCACCGGGGAGCTGTTTTTT	CASSIGRAIGTGELFF
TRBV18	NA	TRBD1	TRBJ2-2	TGTGCCAGCTCAGAGGGGACAGCGAACACCGGGGAGCTGTTTTTT	CASSEGTANTGELFF
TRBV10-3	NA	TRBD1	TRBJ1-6	TGTGCCATCAGTGTCGGGACAGACTCCTATAATTCACCCCTCCACTTT	CAISVGTDSYNSPLHF
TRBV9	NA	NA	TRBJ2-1	TGTGCCAGCAGCGTCGGAACGCGGTACAATGAGCAGTTCTTC	CASSVGTRYNEQFF
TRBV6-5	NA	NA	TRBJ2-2	TGTGCCAGCAGTTACTCGAGGAGCCCCGGGGAGCTGTTTTTT	CASSYSRSPGELFF
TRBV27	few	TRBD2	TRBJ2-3	TGTGCCAGCACTGGTCTCGGCGGGAGCATAGATACGCAGTATTTT	CASTGLGGSIDTQYF
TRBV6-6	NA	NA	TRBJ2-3	TGTGCCAGCAGTCCTCGGGATACGCAGTATTTT	CASSPRDTQYF
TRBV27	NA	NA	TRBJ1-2	TGTGCCAGCAGCCTGAATATGGAGGGTGTTTACTATGGCTACACCTTC	CASSLNMEGVYYGYTF
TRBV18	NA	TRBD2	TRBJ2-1	TGTGCCAGCTCACGTTCCGGGACTAGTTATGAGCAGTTCTTC	CASSRSGTSYEQFF
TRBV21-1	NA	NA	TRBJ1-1	TGTGCCAGCAGCAAAGTCCCCTGGCGGGGGGGGGCCACTGAAGCTTTCTTT	CASSKVPWRGGATEAFF
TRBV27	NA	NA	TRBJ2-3	TGTGCCAGCAGTTCCTCCTGGACGGCCCCTAGCACAGATACGCAGTATTTT	CASSSSWTAPSTDTQYF
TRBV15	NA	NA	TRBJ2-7	TGTGCCACCAGCAGAGATCGCGGCACCAGCTCCTACGAGCAGTACTTC	CATSRDRGTSSYEQYF
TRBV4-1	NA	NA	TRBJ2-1	TGCGCCAGCAGCCAAGATCGGGAGCCCTACAATGAGCAGTTCTTC	CASSQDREPYNEQFF